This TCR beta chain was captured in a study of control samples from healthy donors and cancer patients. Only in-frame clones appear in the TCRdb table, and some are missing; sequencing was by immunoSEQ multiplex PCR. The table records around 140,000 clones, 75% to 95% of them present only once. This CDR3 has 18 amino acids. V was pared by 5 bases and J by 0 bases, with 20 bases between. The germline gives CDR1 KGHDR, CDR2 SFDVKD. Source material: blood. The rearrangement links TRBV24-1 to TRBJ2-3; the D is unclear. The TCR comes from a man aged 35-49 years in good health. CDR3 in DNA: TGTGCCACCAGTGGGCAAAAGGGCGCGGAACCTAGCACAGATACGCAGTATTTT. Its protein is CATSGQKGAEPSTDTQYF.